This entry features one TCR beta chain sequence. Its antigen is not identified. Profiling relied on immunoSEQ multiplex PCR, and the TCRdb table lists in-frame clones only, not all of them. The table shows 30,000 to 45,000 clones, with about 88% occurring only once. This record belongs to a study of neoadjuvant nivolumab and ipilimumab in lung cancer. Findings and limits, study-wide: TCR richness and clonality were higher in tumors than adjacent uninvolved lung. TCR receptors were sequenced in few samples. From pretherapy to surgery, tumor richness and clonality rose with dual therapy.

The CDR3 is made up of 14 amino acids. CDR1 and CDR2 (germline): SNHLY, FYNNEI. Trimming took 6 bases from V and 3 from J; bases not matched to a gene: 6. V and J are TRBV2 and TRBJ2-7; 9 bases fit TRBD1. This receptor was obtained from an adult with non-small cell lung cancer. The material sequenced was peripheral blood, taken before neoadjuvant nivolumab, alone or with ipilimumab. CDR3 DNA sequence: TGTGCCAGCAGCACGGGACAGGGTATCTACGAGCAGTACTTC. Protein product: CASSTGQGIYEQYF.